The entry that follows covers one TCR beta chain sequence. The data stem from a study of technical replicates of blood from several donors. Assay used: immunoSEQ multiplex PCR; TCRdb lists only in-frame clones, some missing. The data contain 95,000 or so clones, approximately 95% of them singletons. The length of the CDR3 is 13 residues. CDR1 is MNHNS and CDR2 is SASEGT in the germline V gene. Trimming cost V 4 bases and J 2 bases, with 6 bases left between them. The clonotype was recovered from a human donor in good health. Source material: T cells isolated from PBMCs. V is TRBV6-1 and J is TRBJ1-3, with D possibly TRBD1 on 5 matching bases. The CDR3 region has the DNA TGTGCCAGCAGTGTAGGGGCTGGAAACACCATATATTTT. It codes for CASSVGAGNTIYF.